These 31 T cell receptor beta chains came from one sample sequenced in a study of CD8+ T cells in alopecia areata. In each case, RNA was isolated and then reverse transcribed into cDNA as the sequencing template. Here immunoSEQ multiplex PCR was the method, and the copy in TCRdb shows in-frame clones only, minus some. The data show 150,000 to 200,000 clones, roughly 60% seen once. Specimen: CD4+ T cells sorted from blood, collected at week 0. The receptors here all came from a human donor with alopecia areata.

The chain uses TRBV5-1 and TRBJ2-7; D gene ambiguous. The germline gives CDR1 SGHRS, CDR2 YFSETQ. This CDR3 is built from 11 residues. The V end lost 0 bases, the J end lost 5 bases, and 3 bases lay between the germline ends. The CDR3, as DNA: TGCGCCAGCAGCTTGGAGAACGAGCAGTACTTC. It is translated as CASSLENEQYF.

This clone was recorded only once. The chain recombines TRBV6-6 with TRBJ2-3; 8 bases align to TRBD1. The germline V gene encodes CDR1 MNHNY and CDR2 SVGAGI (reference sequence). Trimming cost V 6 bases and J 1 base; bases outside gene matches: 6. The CDR3 is 15 amino acids. CDR3 nucleotides: TGTGCCAGCAGGGCGGACAGGGTGCGCACAGATACGCAGTATTTT. Amino acids: CASRADRVRTDTQYF.

This chain connects TRBV19 to TRBJ2-5; 7 positions match TRBD1. The CDR3 spans 14 residues. Per germline, CDR1 LNHDA and CDR2 SQIVND (reference sequence). V gave up 5 bases and J gave up 0 bases; unmatched junction bases: 3. Here the CDR3 DNA reads TGTGCCAGTAGTCAGGGACAGAACCAAGAGACCCAGTACTTC. Translating gives CASSQGQNQETQYF.

This clone was detected a few times. This CDR3 reads CSAQEFNQPQHF. The CDR3 bases are TGCAGCGCTCAGGAATTCAATCAGCCCCAGCATTTT. V usage is TRBV29-1 and J usage is TRBJ1-5; D is undetermined. With 7 bases removed from V and 3 bases from J, the gap between germline ends came to 10 bases. CDR3 size: 12 residues. Germline values: CDR1 SQVTM, CDR2 ANQGSEA.

V is TRBV4-3 and J is TRBJ2-2; D may be TRBD1 or TRBD2 (6 bases each). Trimming took 0 bases from V and 2 from J, leaving 13 bases between them. Germline V gene data show CDR1 as LGHNA and CDR2 as YSLEER. The CDR3 sequence is 17 residues long. The CDR3 bases are TGCGCCAGCAGCCAAGATGCCGGGGGCTTTAACACCGGGGAGCTGTTTTTT. Translated, it gives CASSQDAGGFNTGELFF.

The chain links TRBV29-1 to TRBJ1-5, with 9 bases matching TRBD1. CDR3 length equals 13 residues. J was trimmed by 2 bases and V by 5 bases; bases with no gene match: 1. Germline V gene lookup returns CDR1 SQVTM and CDR2 ANQGSEA. CDR3 DNA sequence: TGCAGCGTTCGGACAGGGGGCAATCAGCCCCAGCATTTT. It encodes CSVRTGGNQPQHF.

The V call is TRBV30, the J call TRBJ2-3; no clear D. V was shortened by 3 bases and J by 3 bases, with 10 bases between the two germline ends. The CDR3 covers 13 residues. Germline V gene lookup returns CDR1 GTSNPN and CDR2 SVGIG (reference sequence). The CDR3 coding sequence is TGTGCCTGGAGGGGGATTGGTACAGATACGCAGTATTTT. Translating gives CAWRGIGTDTQYF.

This clone was seen only once. The chain has TRBV2 and TRBJ1-4, with a weak D call TRBD1 (5 bases). V dropped 8 bases and J dropped 3 bases, with 13 bases sitting between them. The CDR3 is 14 residues long. CDR1 is SNHLY and CDR2 is FYNNEI in the germline V gene. DNA for the CDR3: TGTGCCAGCGGGAAGGACACCTCTAATGAAAAACTGTTTTTT. This codes for CASGKDTSNEKLFF.

The chain has TRBV7-9 and TRBJ2-3, with D uncertain. Germline CDR1 and CDR2: SEHNR and FQNEAQ (reference sequence). This CDR3 has 12 residues. With 4 bases removed from V and 5 bases from J, the gap between germline ends came to 7 bases. The CDR3 loop reads CASSYRGDTQYF. DNA of the CDR3: TGTGCCAGCAGCTACCGCGGAGATACGCAGTATTTT.

The genes are TRBV29-1 and TRBJ2-3; possible D gene TRBD2, 6 bases. Between the trimmed V and J ends, which lost 7 bases and 2 bases, there was a span of 13 bases. Germline CDR1 SQVTM, CDR2 ANQGSEA. The CDR3 runs 13 residues. The CDR3 spells CSAEAGNTDTQYF. The CDR3 DNA reads as TGCAGCGCCGAAGCGGGTAACACAGATACGCAGTATTTT.

Details on this clone: The same CDR3 arises from other DNA sequences in this sample as well. The chain has TRBV5-1 and TRBJ1-6; 9 nucleotides line up with TRBD1. V trimming: 4 bases; J trimming: 7 bases; junction bases outside the gene matches: 3. This CDR3 spans 14 amino acids. Looked up from germline, CDR1 is SGHRS and CDR2 is YFSETQ. The CDR3 region has the DNA TGCGCCAGCAGCCTAGGACAGGGGAATTCACCCCTCCACTTT. This translates into CASSLGQGNSPLHF.

The chain has TRBV4-3 and TRBJ1-6; D gene uncertain. The CDR3 extends over 13 amino acids. Between the trimmed V and J ends, which lost 1 base and 9 bases, there was a span of 7 bases. Germline CDR1 is LGHNA and CDR2 is YSLEER. The chain's CDR3 is CASSQARGSPLHF. CDR3 DNA sequence: TGCGCCAGCAGCCAAGCCCGCGGTTCACCCCTCCACTTT.

This chain links TRBV19 with TRBJ2-5; tentative D call: TRBD2 (6 bases). TRBJ2-7 matches the DNA end more closely, so the J call is doubtful. Germline CDR1 and CDR2: LNHDA and SQIVND (reference sequence). CDR3 length equals 12 residues. CDR3 protein: CASSSGAYEQYF. The DNA for the CDR3 is TGTGCCAGTAGTTCGGGGGCCTACGAGCAGTACTTC.

This clone occurred a few times. This chain uses TRBV5-1 with TRBJ2-7, with D unclear. The CDR3 extends over 11 amino acids. Germline assignment: CDR1 SGHRS and CDR2 YFSETQ. Trimming took off 3 bases at V and 6 bases at J, with 7 bases between the two ends. The CDR3 spells CASSSDLEQYF. The DNA for the CDR3 is TGCGCCAGCAGCTCGGACCTCGAGCAGTACTTC.

About this clone: Other nucleotide sequences in the sample specify the same CDR3. The chain employs TRBV30 and TRBJ2-3, with D unclear. Germline V lookup: CDR1 GTSNPN, CDR2 SVGIG (reference sequence). This CDR3 region has 11 residues. The V gene lost 0 bases and the J gene lost 3 bases, with 1 base spanning the gap. CDR3: CAWSVTDTQYF. In DNA, the CDR3 is TGTGCCTGGAGTGTAACAGATACGCAGTATTTT.

The chain carries TRBV19 and TRBJ2-7; 8 nucleotides line up with TRBD1. The germline gives CDR1 LNHDA, CDR2 SQIVND (reference sequence). CDR3 length: 14 amino acids. After removal of 5 bases from V and 0 bases from J, the junction contained 3 bases not matched to a gene. The CDR3 bases are TGTGCCAGTAGTGTGGACAGGGACTCCTACGAGCAGTACTTC. Protein product: CASSVDRDSYEQYF.

Only a few counts were recorded for this clone. The rearrangement joins TRBV10-3 to TRBJ2-5; a possible D gene is TRBD2 (6 bases). Germline lookup yields CDR1 ENHRY and CDR2 SYGVKD. Trimming left V 10 bases short and J 4 bases short, with 10 bases between. This CDR3 region has 11 residues. In DNA, the CDR3 is TGTGCCACCTCTAGCGCAGAGACCCAGTACTTC. Translating gives CATSSAETQYF.

V is TRBV2 and J is TRBJ2-3; 8 nucleotides match TRBD2. The CDR3 runs to 13 residues. The V and J ends lost 9 bases and 0 bases, in that order; junction bases with no gene match: 2. Germline-derived CDR1 and CDR2 are SNHLY and FYNNEI. CDR3 nucleotide sequence: TGTGCCAGGCGGGGGGCTAGCACAGATACGCAGTATTTT. Amino acid sequence: CARRGASTDTQYF.

The chain employs TRBV29-1 and TRBJ2-7; D may be TRBD2 (5 bases). The CDR3 totals 13 residues. Trimming took 4 bases from V and 6 from J, leaving 16 bases between them. Germline CDR1 and CDR2: SQVTM and ANQGSEA. The CDR3 DNA is TGCAGCGTTGGTGCGGGTTCGGACTCCGAGCAGTACTTC. Protein product: CSVGAGSDSEQYF.

This sequence joins TRBV6-5 and TRBJ2-3, with D possibly TRBD2 on 6 matching bases. The germline CDR1 and CDR2 sequences are MNHEY and SVGAGI. V was trimmed by 5 bases and J by 5 bases, leaving 14 bases between them. The CDR3 is 14 residues long. In nucleotides, the CDR3 is TGTGCCAGCAGTCGTCTCGGGGGTGGAGATACGCAGTATTTT. It specifies CASSRLGGGDTQYF.

CDR3 loop: CATNRGGPSDTQYF. CDR3 coding DNA: TGTGCCACAAATCGGGGGGGCCCGTCGGATACGCAGTATTTT. The V gene is TRBV2, the J gene TRBJ2-3; 8 bases align to TRBD2. The CDR3 is 14 residues long. Germline CDR1 SNHLY, CDR2 FYNNEI. With V trimmed by 10 bases and J by 6 bases, 12 bases remained unmatched.

The rearrangement uses TRBV18 and TRBJ1-6; 11 bases match TRBD1. V gave up 8 bases and J gave up 10 bases; unmatched junction bases: 7. Germline V gene lookup returns CDR1 KGHSH and CDR2 LQKENI. The CDR3 is 14 amino acids. The CDR3 sequence: CASGPGQGESPLHF. The CDR3 DNA reads TGTGCCAGCGGGCCGGGACAGGGGGAATCACCCCTCCACTTT.

The sample holds a few counts of this clone. This specimen includes other DNA sequences encoding the same CDR3. The chain carries TRBV30 and TRBJ2-5; D unresolved. CDR1 is GTSNPN, CDR2 SVGIG, per germline (reference sequence). There are 15 residues in the CDR3. V was shortened by 0 bases and J by 2 bases, with 13 bases between the two germline ends. The CDR3 DNA reads TGTGCCTGGAGTGTACGTCGGCAGCTACAAGAGACCCAGTACTTC. Protein product: CAWSVRRQLQETQYF.

CDR3 protein: CSVGQGRDGYTF. In DNA, the CDR3 is TGCAGCGTTGGACAGGGTAGGGATGGCTACACCTTC. This sequence joins TRBV29-1 and TRBJ1-2; 7 nucleotides agree with TRBD1. With V trimmed by 4 bases and J by 6 bases, 5 bases remained unmatched. This CDR3 contains 12 residues. Germline CDR1 and CDR2: SQVTM and ANQGSEA.

The rearrangement uses TRBV11-3 and TRBJ2-1; 9 bases are a match to TRBD1. The CDR3 length is 16 residues. With 4 bases clipped from V and 6 bases from J, the junction kept 10 bases outside the gene matches. Germline values: CDR1 SGHNT, CDR2 YENEEA. The DNA for the CDR3 is TGTGCCAGCAGCTCGCGAACAGGGGGCCCTGCCAATGAGCAGTTCTTC. Its translation: CASSSRTGGPANEQFF. The full variable domain, its missing parts supplied by reference TRBV11-3 and TRBJ2-1, is EAGVVQSPRYKIIEKKQPVAFWCNPISGHNTLYWYLQNLGQGPELLIRYENEEAVDDSQLPKDRFSAERLKGVDSTLKIQPAELGDSAVYLCASSSRTGGPANEQFFGPGTRLTVL.

The rearrangement links TRBV29-1 to TRBJ1-4, with D tentatively TRBD1 (6 bases). The germline V gene has CDR1 SQVTM and CDR2 ANQGSEA. This CDR3 spans 13 amino acids. V lost 7 bases to trimming and J lost 8 bases, with 17 bases between them. CDR3 residues: CSASENQGEKLFF. The DNA for the CDR3 is TGCAGCGCCTCAGAAAACCAGGGGGAAAAACTGTTTTTT. Full variable domain (rest looked up from reference TRBV29-1 and TRBJ1-4): SAVISQKPSRDICQRGTSLTIQCQVDSQVTMMFWYRQQPGQSLTLIATANQGSEATYESGFVIDKFPISRPNLTFSTLTVSNMSPEDSSIYLCSASENQGEKLFFGSGTQLSVL.

CDR3 sequence: CASSYRGSYGYTF. The CDR3 DNA sequence: TGTGCCAGCAGTTACAGGGGGAGCTATGGCTACACCTTC. This rearrangement joins TRBV2 to TRBJ1-2; 8 bases match TRBD1. CDR1 SNHLY and CDR2 FYNNEI come from the germline V gene. Losses at the gene ends were 5 bases for V and 4 bases for J; bases not matched to a gene: 3. This CDR3 comprises 13 residues.

The chain recombines TRBV4-1 with TRBJ2-3; 10 nucleotides agree with TRBD2. The CDR3 totals 18 residues. Germline V gene sequence: CDR1 MGHRA, CDR2 YSYEKL. The junction had 9 bases not matched to a gene; V was cut back by 0 bases and J by 3 bases. The CDR3 DNA reads TGCGCCAGCAGCCAAGATCGACAGCGGGGGGGGTTAACAGATACGCAGTATTTT. Protein sequence: CASSQDRQRGGLTDTQYF.

This chain joins TRBV7-9 and TRBJ1-1; 9 bases are shared with TRBD1. Trimming removed 5 bases from V and 3 bases from J; junction bases left unmatched: 4. Germline assignment: CDR1 SEHNR and CDR2 FQNEAQ (reference sequence). The CDR3 contains 14 residues. CDR3 nucleotides: TGTGCCAGCAGCCGGGACAGGGCGGACACTGAAGCTTTCTTT. It translates to CASSRDRADTEAFF.

The chain carries TRBV21-1 and TRBJ1-2. TRBV21-1 is flagged as a pseudogene. The CDR3 sequence is 12 residues long. CDR3 bases: TGTGCCAGCAGGAGCCATAACTATGGCTACACCTTC. Protein sequence: CASRSHNYGYTF.

V usage is TRBV2 and J usage is TRBJ2-5; 7 bases agree with TRBD2. The CDR3 totals 13 residues. V lost 8 bases and J lost 5; bases outside the gene matches: 8. CDR1 SNHLY and CDR2 FYNNEI come from the germline V gene. In DNA form, the CDR3 reads TGTGCCAGCGGGACTACACTACCGGAGACCCAGTACTTC. It specifies CASGTTLPETQYF.